This TCR beta chain was captured by sequencing in a study of blood T cell repertoires in COVID-19. Study-level background: Acute and convalescent COVID-19 samples came from the United States, Italy and Spain.

This clone was counted a single time. The germline V gene encodes CDR1 SNHLY and CDR2 FYNNEI. This CDR3 comprises 15 residues. The V end lost 4 bases, the J end lost 0 bases, and 12 bases lay between the germline ends. TCRdb keeps only in-frame clones here, not all; method: immunoSEQ multiplex PCR. The sample includes under 150,000 clones, around 88% of them seen just once. The source of this sequence is a human donor in a cohort sampled during active COVID-19. The specimen was peripheral blood. The chain uses TRBV2 and TRBJ1-1, with D perhaps matching TRBD1 (5 bases). In nucleotides, the CDR3 is TGTGCCAGCAGTGTATCCGGGGGTATGAACACTGAAGCTTTCTTT. Its translation: CASSVSGGMNTEAFF.